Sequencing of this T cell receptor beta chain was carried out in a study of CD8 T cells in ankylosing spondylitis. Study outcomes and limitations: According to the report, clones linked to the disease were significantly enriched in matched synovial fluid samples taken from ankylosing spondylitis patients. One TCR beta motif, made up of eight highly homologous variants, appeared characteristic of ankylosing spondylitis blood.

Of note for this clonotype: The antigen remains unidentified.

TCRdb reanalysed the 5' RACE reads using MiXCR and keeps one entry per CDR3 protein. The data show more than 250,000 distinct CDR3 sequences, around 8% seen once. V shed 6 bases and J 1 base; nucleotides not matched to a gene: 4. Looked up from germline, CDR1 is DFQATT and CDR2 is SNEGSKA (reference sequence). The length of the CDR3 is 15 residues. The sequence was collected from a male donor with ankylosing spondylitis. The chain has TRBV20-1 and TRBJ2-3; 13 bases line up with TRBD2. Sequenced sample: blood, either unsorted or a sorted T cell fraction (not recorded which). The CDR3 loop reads CSAKGLAGRTDTQYF. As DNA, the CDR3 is TGCAGTGCCAAGGGACTAGCGGGACGCACAGATACGCAGTATTTT.